The clone carrying this T cell receptor (beta chain) has at least ten counts. This specimen belongs to a study of regulatory T cells in long-lasting Graves disease. Regarding time point: newly diagnosed GD, antithyroid drugs for less than 3 months. From PBMCs, RNA was extracted and then used to make the TCR library. To make TCR beta libraries, researchers used iRepertoire HTBI primers and Arm-PCR of CDR3 regions. TCRdb re-derived calls from the multiplex PCR reads in MiXCR, one entry per CDR3 protein. The sample gives 250,000 to 300,000 distinct CDR3 sequences, 18% of which show up once; 14% is in the top ten. This CDR3 is 12 amino acids long. V was cut by 2 bases and J by 10 bases, with 8 bases left in between. Per germline, CDR1 MNHNS and CDR2 SASEGT. These sequences were also reported in another study, on T cells in Graves' hyperthyroidism and ophthalmopathy.

The sample consisted of peripheral blood mononuclear cells (PBMCs), taken at new diagnosis, from a patient treated with antithyroid drugs. This clonotype was obtained from a woman in her thirties with Graves disease. This chain joins TRBV6-1 and TRBJ1-4; D is undetermined. This CDR3 reads CASSEIQRKLFF. The CDR3 region has the DNA TGTGCCAGCAGTGAAATTCAACGAAAACTGTTTTTT.